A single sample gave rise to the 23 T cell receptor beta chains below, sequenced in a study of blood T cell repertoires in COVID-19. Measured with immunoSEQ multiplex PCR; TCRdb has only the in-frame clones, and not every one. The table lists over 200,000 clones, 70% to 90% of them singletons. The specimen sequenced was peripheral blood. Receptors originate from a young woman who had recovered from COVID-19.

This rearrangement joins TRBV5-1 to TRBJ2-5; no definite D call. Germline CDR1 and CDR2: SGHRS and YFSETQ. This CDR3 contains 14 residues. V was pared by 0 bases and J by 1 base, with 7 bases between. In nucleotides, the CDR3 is TGCGCCAGCAGCTTGGAGCAGGCCCAAGAGACCCAGTACTTC. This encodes CASSLEQAQETQYF.

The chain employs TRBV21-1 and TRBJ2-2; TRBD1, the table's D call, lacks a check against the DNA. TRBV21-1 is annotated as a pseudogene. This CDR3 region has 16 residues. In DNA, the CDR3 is TGTGCCAGCAGCAAAGAGGCGGCAGGGGGTGTCGGGGAGCTGTTTTTT. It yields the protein CASSKEAAGGVGELFF.

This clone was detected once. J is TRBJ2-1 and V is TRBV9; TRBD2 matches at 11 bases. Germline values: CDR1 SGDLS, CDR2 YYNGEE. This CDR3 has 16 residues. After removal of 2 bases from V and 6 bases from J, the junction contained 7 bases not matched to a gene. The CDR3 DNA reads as TGTGCCAGCAGCGTTATTAGCGGGGGGGCTCTCAATGAGCAGTTCTTC. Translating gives CASSVISGGALNEQFF.

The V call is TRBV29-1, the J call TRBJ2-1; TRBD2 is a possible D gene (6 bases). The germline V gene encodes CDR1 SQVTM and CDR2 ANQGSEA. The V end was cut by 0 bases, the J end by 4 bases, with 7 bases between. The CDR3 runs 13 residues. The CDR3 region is CSVEDSGYNEQFF. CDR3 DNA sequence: TGCAGCGTTGAAGATAGCGGATACAATGAGCAGTTCTTC.

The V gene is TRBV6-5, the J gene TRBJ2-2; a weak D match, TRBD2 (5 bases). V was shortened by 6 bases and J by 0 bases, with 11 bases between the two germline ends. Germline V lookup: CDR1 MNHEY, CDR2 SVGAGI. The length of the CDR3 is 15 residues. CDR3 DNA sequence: TGTGCCAGCAGCTGGACGGGGACGAACACCGGGGAGCTGTTTTTT. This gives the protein CASSWTGTNTGELFF.

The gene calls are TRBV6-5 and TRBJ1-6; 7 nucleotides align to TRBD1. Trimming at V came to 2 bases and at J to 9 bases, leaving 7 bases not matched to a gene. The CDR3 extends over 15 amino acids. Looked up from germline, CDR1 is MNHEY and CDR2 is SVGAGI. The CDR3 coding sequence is TGTGCCAGCAGTTACGCAGGGGGGCCTCGTTCACCCCTCCACTTT. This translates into CASSYAGGPRSPLHF.

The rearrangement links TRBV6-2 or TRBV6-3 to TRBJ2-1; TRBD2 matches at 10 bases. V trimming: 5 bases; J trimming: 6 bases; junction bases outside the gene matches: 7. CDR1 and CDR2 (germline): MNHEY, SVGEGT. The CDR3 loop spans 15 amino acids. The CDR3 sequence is CASSTGTSDTNEQFF. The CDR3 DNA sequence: TGTGCCAGCAGTACCGGGACTAGCGATACCAATGAGCAGTTCTTC.

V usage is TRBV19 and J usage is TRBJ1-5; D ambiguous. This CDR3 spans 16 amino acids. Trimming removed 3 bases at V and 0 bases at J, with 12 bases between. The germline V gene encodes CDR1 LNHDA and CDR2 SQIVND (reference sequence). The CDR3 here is CASSIQEGFSNQPQHF. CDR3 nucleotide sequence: TGTGCCAGTAGTATTCAAGAGGGATTTAGCAATCAGCCCCAGCATTTT.

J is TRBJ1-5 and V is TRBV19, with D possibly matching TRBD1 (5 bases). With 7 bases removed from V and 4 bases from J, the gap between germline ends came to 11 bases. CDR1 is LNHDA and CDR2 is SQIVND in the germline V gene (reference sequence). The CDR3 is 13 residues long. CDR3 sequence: CASTEGWNQPQHF. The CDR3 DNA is TGTGCCAGTACGGAGGGGTGGAATCAGCCCCAGCATTTT.

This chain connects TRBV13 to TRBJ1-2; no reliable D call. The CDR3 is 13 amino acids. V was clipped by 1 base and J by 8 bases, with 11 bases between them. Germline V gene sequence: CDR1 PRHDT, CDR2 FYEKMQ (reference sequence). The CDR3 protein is CASSLAPRKGYTF. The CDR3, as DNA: TGTGCCAGCAGCTTAGCCCCGCGGAAGGGCTACACCTTC.

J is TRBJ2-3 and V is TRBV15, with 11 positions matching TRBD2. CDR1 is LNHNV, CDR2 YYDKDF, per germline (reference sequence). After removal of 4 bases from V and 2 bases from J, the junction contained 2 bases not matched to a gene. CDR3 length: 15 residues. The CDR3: CATSNSGGATDTQYF. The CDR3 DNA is TGTGCCACCAGCAATAGCGGGGGGGCCACAGATACGCAGTATTTT.

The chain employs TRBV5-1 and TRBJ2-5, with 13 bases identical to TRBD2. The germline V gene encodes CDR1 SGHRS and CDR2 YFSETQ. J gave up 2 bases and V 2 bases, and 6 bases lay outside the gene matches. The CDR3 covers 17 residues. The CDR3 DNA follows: TGCGCCAGCAGCTTCCCTCGGACTAGCGGGGGACAAGAGACCCAGTACTTC. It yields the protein CASSFPRTSGGQETQYF.

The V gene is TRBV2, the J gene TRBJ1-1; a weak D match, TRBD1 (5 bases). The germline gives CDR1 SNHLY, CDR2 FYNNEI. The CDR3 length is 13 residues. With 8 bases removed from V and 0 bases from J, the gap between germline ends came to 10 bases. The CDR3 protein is CASGRELNTEAFF. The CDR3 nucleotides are TGTGCCAGCGGCAGGGAACTGAACACTGAAGCTTTCTTT.

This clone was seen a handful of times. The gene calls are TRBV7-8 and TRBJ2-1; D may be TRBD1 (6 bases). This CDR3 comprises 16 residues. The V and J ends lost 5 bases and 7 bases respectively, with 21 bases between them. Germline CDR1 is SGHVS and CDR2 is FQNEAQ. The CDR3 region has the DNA TGTGCCAGCAGCCAGAAGATTACAGGGTTCGGGAATGAGCAGTTCTTC. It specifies CASSQKITGFGNEQFF.

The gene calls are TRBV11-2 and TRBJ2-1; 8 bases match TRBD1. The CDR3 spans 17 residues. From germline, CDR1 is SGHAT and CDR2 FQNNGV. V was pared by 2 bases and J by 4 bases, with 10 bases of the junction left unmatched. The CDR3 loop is CASSLILSGQVYNEQFF. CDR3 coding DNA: TGTGCCAGCAGCTTAATCTTGTCGGGACAGGTTTACAATGAGCAGTTCTTC.

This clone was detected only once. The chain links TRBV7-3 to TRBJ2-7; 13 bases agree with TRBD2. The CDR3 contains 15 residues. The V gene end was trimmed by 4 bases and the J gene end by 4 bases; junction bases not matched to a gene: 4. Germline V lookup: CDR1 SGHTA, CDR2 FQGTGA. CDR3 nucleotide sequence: TGTGCCAGCAGCTGGGGACTAGCGGGGTTTTACGAGCAGTACTTC. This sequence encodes CASSWGLAGFYEQYF. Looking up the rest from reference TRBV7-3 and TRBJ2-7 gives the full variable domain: GAGVSQTPSNKVTEKGKYVELRCDPISGHTALYWYRQSLGQGPEFLIYFQGTGAADDSGLPNDRFFAVRPEGSVSTLKIQRTERGDSAVYLCASSWGLAGFYEQYFGPGTRLTVT.

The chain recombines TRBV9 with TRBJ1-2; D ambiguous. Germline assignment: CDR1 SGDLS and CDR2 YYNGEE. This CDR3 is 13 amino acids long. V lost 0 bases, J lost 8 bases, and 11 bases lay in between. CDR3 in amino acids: CASSVALMQGYTF. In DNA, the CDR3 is TGTGCCAGCAGCGTAGCCTTAATGCAGGGCTACACCTTC.

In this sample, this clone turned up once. The CDR3 loop is CASSMLGTGPHGYTF. The CDR3 nucleotides read TGTGCCAGTAGTATGTTGGGGACAGGGCCACATGGCTACACCTTC. The chain recombines TRBV19 with TRBJ1-2, with 9 bases aligning to TRBD1. CDR1 LNHDA and CDR2 SQIVND come from the germline V gene (reference sequence). V shed 3 bases, J shed 6 bases, and the junction held 8 bases outside the gene matches. CDR3 length equals 15 residues.

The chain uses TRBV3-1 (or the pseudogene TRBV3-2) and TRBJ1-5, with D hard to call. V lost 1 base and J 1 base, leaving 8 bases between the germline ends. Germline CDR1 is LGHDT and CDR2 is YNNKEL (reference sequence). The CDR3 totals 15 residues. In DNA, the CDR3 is TGTGCCAGCAGCCAAGCGACTCGGAGCAATCAGCCCCAGCATTTT. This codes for CASSQATRSNQPQHF.

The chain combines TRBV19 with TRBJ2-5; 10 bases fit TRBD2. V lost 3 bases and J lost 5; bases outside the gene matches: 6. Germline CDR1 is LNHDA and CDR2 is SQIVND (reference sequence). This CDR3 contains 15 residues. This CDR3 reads CASSITAGGLETQYF. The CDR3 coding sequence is TGTGCCAGTAGTATCACAGCGGGGGGGCTTGAGACCCAGTACTTC.

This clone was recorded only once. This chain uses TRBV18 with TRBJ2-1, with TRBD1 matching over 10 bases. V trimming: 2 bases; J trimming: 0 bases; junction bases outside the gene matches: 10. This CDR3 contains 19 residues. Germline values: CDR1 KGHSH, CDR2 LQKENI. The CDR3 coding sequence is TGTGCCAGCTCACCAGAGGGACAGGGGTTGGGAAGCTCCTACAATGAGCAGTTCTTC. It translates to CASSPEGQGLGSSYNEQFF. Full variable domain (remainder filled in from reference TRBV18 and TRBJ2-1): NAGVMQNPRHLVRRRGQEARLRCSPMKGHSHVYWYRQLPEEGLKFMVYLQKENIIDESGMPKERFSAEFPKEGPSILRIQQVVRGDSAAYFCASSPEGQGLGSSYNEQFFGPGTRLTVL.

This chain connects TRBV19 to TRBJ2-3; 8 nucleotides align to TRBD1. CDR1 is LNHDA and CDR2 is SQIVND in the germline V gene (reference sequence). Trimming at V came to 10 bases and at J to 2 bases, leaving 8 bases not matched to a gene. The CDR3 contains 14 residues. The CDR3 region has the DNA TGTGCCACCACGGGACAGGAGAACACAGATACGCAGTATTTT. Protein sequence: CATTGQENTDTQYF.

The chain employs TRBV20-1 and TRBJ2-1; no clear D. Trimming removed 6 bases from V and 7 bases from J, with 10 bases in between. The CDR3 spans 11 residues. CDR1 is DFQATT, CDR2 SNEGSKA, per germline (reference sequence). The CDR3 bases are TGCAGTGCCGAATACAGTAATGAGCAGTTCTTC. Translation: CSAEYSNEQFF.